Each of the 19 T cell receptor beta chains below was sequenced from the same sample in a study of T cell repertoires in cytomegalovirus infection. In TCRdb, the reads were re-called with MiXCR into one record per CDR3 protein. The sample includes a few hundred thousand distinct CDR3 sequences, just under 30% of them seen just once. Their recognized antigens are unknown. Specimen: cultured PBMCs, collected from culture after CMV antigen stimulation. Receptors originate from a human donor in good health (CMV status not recorded). Some clones in this sample may be carry-over from other donors' samples.

CDR3 region: CAWSPLRTVGGGYTF. CDR3 in DNA: TGTGCCTGGAGCCCTCTCCGGACGGTGGGGGGAGGCTACACCTTC. The chain employs TRBV30 and TRBJ1-2; a weak D match, TRBD1 (5 bases). The CDR3 has 15 residues. Per germline, CDR1 GTSNPN and CDR2 SVGIG (reference sequence). Trimming shortened V by 3 bases and J by 8 bases, and 22 bases separated the two germline ends.

The chain uses TRBV29-1 and TRBJ1-5, with a weak D call TRBD1 (6 bases). There are 14 residues in the CDR3. Per the germline V gene, CDR1 is SQVTM and CDR2 is ANQGSEA. The V gene lost 3 bases and the J gene lost 0 bases, with 9 bases spanning the gap. The CDR3 sequence: CSVETGLSNQPQHF. The DNA for the CDR3 is TGCAGCGTTGAGACAGGACTTAGCAATCAGCCCCAGCATTTT.

This clonotype was counted between two and nine times. The J gene is TRBJ2-3, the V gene TRBV7-2, with D possibly TRBD1 on 6 matching bases. Germline CDR1 reads SGHTA; CDR2 reads FQGNSA. V was cut by 5 bases and J by 9 bases, with 12 bases left in between. The CDR3 extends over 12 amino acids. Written as DNA, the CDR3 is TGTGCCAGCAGCCCCGGGACACCCACGCAGTATTTT. It yields the protein CASSPGTPTQYF.

The chain has TRBV5-4 and TRBJ1-4; perhaps TRBD1 as D (6 bases). The CDR3 spans 15 residues. The germline gives CDR1 SGHNT, CDR2 YYREEE (reference sequence). The V end lost 0 bases, the J end lost 8 bases, and 14 bases lay between the germline ends. The CDR3 DNA reads as TGTGCCAGCAGCTTGGAGCCGGCAGGGGACGAAAAACTGTTTTTT. It translates to CASSLEPAGDEKLFF.

The chain has TRBV4-2 and TRBJ1-5, with 8 bases fitting TRBD1. V lost 0 bases, J lost 6 bases, and 7 bases stayed unmatched. This CDR3 has 16 residues. CDR1 is LGHNA and CDR2 is YNFKEQ in the germline V gene. The CDR3, as DNA: TGTGCCAGCAGCCAAGATAGGTCAGGGGGCAGTCAGCCCCAGCATTTT. This codes for CASSQDRSGGSQPQHF.

This clonotype has at least ten counts. This chain uses TRBV7-3 with TRBJ2-3; the D gene is possibly TRBD1 (6 bases). V lost 5 bases, J lost 2 bases, and 14 bases lay in between. Germline CDR1 is SGHTA and CDR2 is FQGTGA. This CDR3 contains 15 residues. This chain's CDR3 is CASSPGVYDTDTQYF. The DNA for the CDR3 is TGTGCCAGCAGCCCAGGGGTTTATGACACAGATACGCAGTATTTT.

This clonotype was found many times. The rearrangement joins TRBV7-9 to TRBJ1-3, with D perhaps matching TRBD1 (6 bases). Deletions cut 2 bases from V and 5 bases from J, with 22 bases between. The CDR3 covers 18 residues. CDR1 and CDR2 from the germline V gene are SEHNR and FQNEAQ (reference sequence). CDR3 bases: TGTGCCAGCAGCTTATTAGGGCGGACAGAAGTTTCCCGAAACACCATATATTTT. Its protein product is CASSLLGRTEVSRNTIYF.

This rearrangement joins TRBV12-3 or TRBV12-4 to TRBJ1-2, with 12 bases matching TRBD1. With V trimmed by 2 bases and J by 8 bases, 15 bases remained unmatched. CDR3 size: 18 residues. CDR3 nucleotide sequence: TGTGCCAGCAGTTTACAGACTCCGGGGACAGGGGGCGCGGAGGGCTACACCTTC. This encodes CASSLQTPGTGGAEGYTF.

CDR3 nucleotide sequence: TGTGCCAGCGGCCAGGCTCGCATGAACACTGAAGCTTTCTTT. It codes for CASGQARMNTEAFF. V and J are TRBV6-2 or TRBV6-3 and TRBJ1-1, with no clear D. The germline V gene encodes CDR1 MNHEY and CDR2 SVGEGT. The CDR3 is made up of 14 amino acids. Deletions cut 8 bases from V and 0 bases from J, with 13 bases between.

This clonotype turned up a few times. The chain combines TRBV20-1 with TRBJ2-3, with 11 bases identical to TRBD2. This CDR3 has 15 residues. Per germline, CDR1 DFQATT and CDR2 SNEGSKA (reference sequence). Germline trimming cut 1 base from V and 4 bases from J; bases unmatched to any gene: 4. The CDR3 coding sequence is TGCAGTGCTAGAGTTGGTAGCGGGAGGGCAGATACGCAGTATTTT. Translated: CSARVGSGRADTQYF.

The chain links TRBV9 to TRBJ1-2, with TRBD1 matching over 7 bases. The germline gives CDR1 SGDLS, CDR2 YYNGEE. The junction had 6 bases not matched to a gene; V was cut back by 0 bases and J by 7 bases. This CDR3 is built from 14 residues. In nucleotides, the CDR3 is TGTGCCAGCAGCGTAGAGGTGGGGGACAGTGGCTACACCTTC. This encodes CASSVEVGDSGYTF.

In this sample, this clonotype turned up a few times. The V gene is TRBV7-9, the J gene TRBJ2-7; 8 bases are a match to TRBD1. The CDR3 covers 15 residues. Per germline, CDR1 SEHNR and CDR2 FQNEAQ (reference sequence). V gave up 5 bases and J gave up 5 bases; unmatched junction bases: 11. The chain's CDR3 is CASSNYRGDIDEQYF. The CDR3 region has the DNA TGTGCCAGCAGCAACTACAGGGGGGATATCGACGAGCAGTACTTC.

This clonotype was observed a few times. This chain links TRBV10-3 with TRBJ2-1; 9 positions agree with TRBD2. The V gene's germline CDR1 is ENHRY and CDR2 SYGVKD. Losses at the gene ends were 3 bases for V and 9 bases for J; bases not matched to a gene: 6. The CDR3 is made up of 14 amino acids. The CDR3 loop is CAISDPGLAGEQFF. CDR3 bases: TGTGCCATCAGTGATCCGGGACTAGCCGGTGAGCAGTTCTTC.

This clonotype has at least ten counts. The rearrangement links TRBV7-9 to TRBJ2-2; TRBD1 matches at 9 bases. J gave up 3 bases and V 3 bases, and 8 bases lay outside the gene matches. This CDR3 has 17 amino acids. Germline V lookup: CDR1 SEHNR, CDR2 FQNEAQ (reference sequence). CDR3 protein: CASSFRSGTGYTGELFF. Written as DNA, the CDR3 is TGTGCCAGCAGCTTTCGTTCCGGGACAGGGTACACCGGGGAGCTGTTTTTT.

This clonotype was seen more than once but under ten times. The genes are TRBV27 and TRBJ2-7; 9 bases fit TRBD2. The junction had 5 bases not matched to a gene; V was cut back by 8 bases and J by 3 bases. In germline, CDR1 is MNHEY, CDR2 SMNVEV (reference sequence). CDR3 length: 13 residues. CDR3: CASWTSVSYEQYF. CDR3 coding DNA: TGTGCCAGCTGGACTAGCGTGAGCTACGAGCAGTACTTC.

The V and J genes are TRBV12-3 or TRBV12-4 and TRBJ1-1, with TRBD1 identical over 7 bases. CDR3 length equals 14 residues. Trimming cost V 5 bases and J 4 bases; bases outside gene matches: 7. The CDR3, as DNA: TGTGCCAGCAGTCGACAGGGATCGGGCACTGAAGCTTTCTTT. Translating gives CASSRQGSGTEAFF.

The gene calls are TRBV19 and TRBJ1-2; 11 nucleotides align to TRBD1. Germline V gene sequence: CDR1 LNHDA, CDR2 SQIVND (reference sequence). The J segment lost 0 bases and the V segment lost 8 bases, leaving 8 bases of the junction unmatched. This CDR3 spans 16 amino acids. The CDR3 coding sequence is TGTGCCAGTCAGGAGGACAGGGGGCTGGCTAACTATGGCTACACCTTC. Translation gives CASQEDRGLANYGYTF.

This chain connects TRBV6-5 to TRBJ1-3; D remains unclear. The V and J ends lost 6 bases and 1 base respectively, with 13 bases between them. Looked up from germline, CDR1 is MNHEY and CDR2 is SVGAGI. CDR3 length: 15 amino acids. CDR3 in DNA: TGTGCCAGCAGCCCAGAACCCGCTTCTGGAAACACCATATATTTT. Residues: CASSPEPASGNTIYF.

This clonotype has only a few counts. This chain links TRBV6-8 with TRBJ1-4; TRBD1 agrees at 7 bases. Germline CDR1 MNHGY, CDR2 SAAAGT. This CDR3 region has 15 residues. V shed 5 bases and J 6 bases; nucleotides not matched to a gene: 9. DNA of the CDR3: TGTGCCAGCAGTCCCGGAGGGGGCGAACATGAAAAACTGTTTTTT. Its translation: CASSPGGGEHEKLFF.